One sample yielded the 19 T cell receptor beta chains listed below, sequenced in a study of cytomegalovirus exposure and HLA in healthy donors. Profiling relied on immunoSEQ multiplex PCR, and the TCRdb table lists in-frame clones only, not all of them. The profile covers 65,000 to 80,000 clones, with approximately 93% appearing a single time and approximately 3.3% taken by the ten largest. Sequenced material: PBMCs. The receptors come from a woman aged 18-29 years in good health and CMV-seropositive.

The J gene is TRBJ1-5, the V gene TRBV30, with D uncertain. Looked up from germline, CDR1 is GTSNPN and CDR2 is SVGIG (reference sequence). This CDR3 comprises 13 residues. Trimming took 3 bases from V and 3 from J, leaving 9 bases between them. CDR3 residues: CAWRRASNQPQHF. The CDR3 nucleotides are TGTGCCTGGAGGCGGGCCTCCAATCAGCCCCAGCATTTT.

The CDR3 DNA is TGTGCCAGCAGCTTTGGGGAGGAGACCCAGTACTTC. Amino acid sequence: CASSFGEETQYF. The chain joins TRBV7-6 to TRBJ2-5; D may be TRBD2 (5 bases). Trimming took off 3 bases at V and 5 bases at J, with 7 bases between the two ends. The length of the CDR3 is 12 residues. From germline, CDR1 is SGHVS and CDR2 FNYEAQ.

The chain joins TRBV10-3 to TRBJ1-1, with 9 positions matching TRBD1. The ends lost 6 bases at V and 3 bases at J; junction bases unmatched: 5. CDR1 ENHRY and CDR2 SYGVKD come from the germline V gene. This CDR3 comprises 14 residues. The CDR3 DNA reads as TGTGCCATCAGAGAAACAGGGGGCGACACTGAAGCTTTCTTT. Translating gives CAIRETGGDTEAFF.

CDR3 amino acids: CASSSGQNGNQPQHF. The CDR3 bases are TGTGCCAGCAGTTCCGGACAGAATGGCAATCAGCCCCAGCATTTT. The genes are TRBV28 and TRBJ1-5; D may be TRBD1 (6 bases). This CDR3 has 15 residues. Germline V lookup: CDR1 MDHEN, CDR2 SYDVKM. V was trimmed by 4 bases and J by 2 bases, leaving 12 bases between them. Looking up the rest from reference TRBV28 and TRBJ1-5 gives the full variable domain: DVKVTQSSRYLVKRTGEKVFLECVQDMDHENMFWYRQDPGLGLRLIYFSYDVKMKEKGDIPEGYSVSREKKERFSLILESASTNQTSMYLCASSSGQNGNQPQHFGDGTRLSIL.

The V gene is TRBV7-3, the J gene TRBJ2-1; 8 bases map to TRBD1. V shed 6 bases and J 1 base; nucleotides not matched to a gene: 5. The CDR3 length is 15 residues. In germline, CDR1 is SGHTA, CDR2 FQGTGA. This CDR3 reads CASSPTGDSYNEQFF. In nucleotides, the CDR3 is TGTGCCAGCAGTCCGACAGGGGATTCCTACAATGAGCAGTTCTTC.

The chain recombines TRBV7-2 with TRBJ2-5; D is perhaps TRBD2 (5 bases). There are 14 residues in the CDR3. V was cut by 0 bases and J by 4 bases, with 9 bases left in between. Germline lookup yields CDR1 SGHTA and CDR2 FQGNSA. In nucleotides, the CDR3 is TGTGCCAGCAGCTTAGCGGGAGTGGGAGAGACCCAGTACTTC. The encoded protein is CASSLAGVGETQYF.

The chain employs TRBV5-1 and TRBJ2-2, with TRBD1 as a possible D gene (6 bases). The CDR3 has 14 residues. Per the germline V gene, CDR1 is SGHRS and CDR2 is YFSETQ. The V end lost 1 base, the J end lost 3 bases, and 7 bases lay between the germline ends. DNA of the CDR3: TGCGCCAGCAGCTTGTCAGGGGACACCGGGGAGCTGTTTTTT. Protein: CASSLSGDTGELFF. The full variable domain, with the rest looked up from reference TRBV5-1 and TRBJ2-2, is KAGVTQTPRYLIKTRGQQVTLSCSPISGHRSVSWYQQTPGQGLQFLFEYFSETQRNKGNFPGRFSGRQFSNSRSEMNVSTLELGDSALYLCASSLSGDTGELFFGEGSRLTVL.

This rearrangement joins TRBV9 to TRBJ1-3; D might be TRBD1 (6 bases). There are 15 residues in the CDR3. V was cut by 0 bases and J by 4 bases, with 11 bases left in between. Per germline, CDR1 SGDLS and CDR2 YYNGEE. This CDR3 is CASSVDEGVGNTIYF. The CDR3 bases are TGTGCCAGCAGCGTAGATGAGGGGGTGGGAAACACCATATATTTT.

This clone was seen just once. The CDR3 loop reads CASSQSTGGGSYTEAFF. DNA of the CDR3: TGCGCCAGCAGCCAATCCACTGGGGGGGGCTCATACACTGAAGCTTTCTTT. The chain recombines TRBV5-1 with TRBJ1-1, with D possibly matching TRBD1 (6 bases). In germline, CDR1 is SGHRS, CDR2 YFSETQ. The CDR3 totals 17 residues. Trimming left V 4 bases short and J 3 bases short, with 22 bases between. The whole variable domain, filled in from reference TRBV5-1 and TRBJ1-1, reads KAGVTQTPRYLIKTRGQQVTLSCSPISGHRSVSWYQQTPGQGLQFLFEYFSETQRNKGNFPGRFSGRQFSNSRSEMNVSTLELGDSALYLCASSQSTGGGSYTEAFFGQGTRLTVV.

The chain employs TRBV7-2 and TRBJ2-3, with D perhaps TRBD2 (5 bases). The CDR3 has 11 amino acids. The V gene lost 5 bases and the J gene lost 10 bases, with 10 bases spanning the gap. Germline-derived CDR1 and CDR2 are SGHTA and FQGNSA. CDR3: CASSPDYPQYF. CDR3 nucleotide sequence: TGTGCCAGCAGCCCCGACTATCCGCAGTATTTT.

J is TRBJ2-1 and V is TRBV4-1; 8 nucleotides line up with TRBD1. This CDR3 has 14 amino acids. Germline values: CDR1 MGHRA, CDR2 YSYEKL. The V and J ends lost 5 bases and 2 bases, in that order; junction bases with no gene match: 2. The CDR3 spells CASSDRGPYNEQFF. CDR3 bases: TGCGCCAGCAGCGACAGGGGCCCCTACAATGAGCAGTTCTTC.

This chain joins TRBV7-3 and TRBJ1-1; 7 nucleotides align to TRBD1. The CDR3 loop spans 16 amino acids. The germline V gene encodes CDR1 SGHTA and CDR2 FQGTGA. With 5 bases clipped from V and 5 bases from J, the junction kept 14 bases outside the gene matches. CDR3 coding DNA: TGTGCCAGCAGCGATAGCCCGAGGGGGCGCGAAACTGAAGCTTTCTTT. This sequence encodes CASSDSPRGRETEAFF. The variable domain in full, completed from reference TRBV7-3 and TRBJ1-1, reads GAGVSQTPSNKVTEKGKYVELRCDPISGHTALYWYRQSLGQGPEFLIYFQGTGAADDSGLPNDRFFAVRPEGSVSTLKIQRTERGDSAVYLCASSDSPRGRETEAFFGQGTRLTVV.

A single count supports this clone. The chain joins TRBV7-9 to TRBJ1-5; TRBD1 is a possible D gene (6 bases). V was cut by 2 bases and J by 7 bases, with 12 bases left in between. The V gene's germline CDR1 is SEHNR and CDR2 FQNEAQ (reference sequence). The CDR3 consists of 14 residues. Here the CDR3 reads CASSLQGIDQPQHF. As DNA, the CDR3 is TGTGCCAGCAGCTTACAGGGGATAGACCAGCCCCAGCATTTT. The full variable domain, with the rest looked up from reference TRBV7-9 and TRBJ1-5, is DTGVSQNPRHKITKRGQNVTFRCDPISEHNRLYWYRQTLGQGPEFLTYFQNEAQLEKSRLLSDRFSAERPKGSFSTLEIQRTEQGDSAMYLCASSLQGIDQPQHFGDGTRLSIL.

This chain joins TRBV27 and TRBJ1-5, with 9 bases identical to TRBD1. Looked up from germline, CDR1 is MNHEY and CDR2 is SMNVEV (reference sequence). The CDR3 is made up of 15 amino acids. Germline trimming cut 2 bases from V and 7 bases from J; bases unmatched to any gene: 6. CDR3 DNA sequence: TGTGCCAGCAGTTTAACAGGGGGCGCGGGACAGCCCCAGCATTTT. As protein: CASSLTGGAGQPQHF.

The rearrangement joins TRBV7-2 to TRBJ2-5, with TRBD1 matching 8 bases. This CDR3 region has 14 residues. The junction had 7 bases not matched to a gene; V was cut back by 6 bases and J by 4 bases. Germline loops: CDR1 SGHTA, CDR2 FQGNSA. The CDR3 protein is CASRRGRGRETQYF. Here the CDR3 DNA reads TGTGCCAGCAGGAGGGGCAGGGGGCGAGAGACCCAGTACTTC. The full variable domain, in which reference TRBV7-2 and TRBJ2-5 provide the parts outside the CDR3, is GAGVSQSPSNKVTEKGKDVELRCDPISGHTALYWYRQSLGQGLEFLIYFQGNSAPDKSGLPSDRFSAERTGGSVSTLTIQRTQQEDSAVYLCASRRGRGRETQYFGPGTRLLVL.

The V call is TRBV5-6, the J call TRBJ1-2; D may be TRBD1 (6 bases). The CDR3 is 15 amino acids. Trimming removed 6 bases at V and 3 bases at J, with 18 bases between. Germline V lookup: CDR1 SGHDT, CDR2 YYEEEE. The CDR3 is CASTPRGAGDYGYTF. The CDR3 DNA follows: TGTGCCAGCACTCCTCGGGGTGCAGGGGACTATGGCTACACCTTC.

V usage is TRBV5-4 and J usage is TRBJ1-1; a possible D gene is TRBD1 (6 bases). The CDR3 is 15 residues long. The germline V gene encodes CDR1 SGHNT and CDR2 YYREEE (reference sequence). V was shortened by 0 bases and J by 6 bases, with 15 bases between the two germline ends. The CDR3 protein is CASSLVGRGVPEAFF. The CDR3 DNA reads TGTGCCAGCAGCTTGGTCGGCAGGGGTGTGCCTGAAGCTTTCTTT. Based on the CDR3 plus reference TRBV5-4 and TRBJ1-1, the full variable domain is ETGVTQSPTHLIKTRGQQVTLRCSSQSGHNTVSWYQQALGQGPQFIFQYYREEENGRGNFPPRFSGLQFPNYSSELNVNALELDDSALYLCASSLVGRGVPEAFFGQGTRLTVV.

Regarding this clone: The junction shows a germline mismatch at one end, possibly a read error. This chain links TRBV4-2 with TRBJ2-1, with TRBD1 matching 8 bases. The CDR3 has 12 residues. The V gene's germline CDR1 is LGHNA and CDR2 YNFKEQ. The CDR3 sequence is CASSQDGLGQVF. Here the CDR3 DNA reads TGTGCCAGCAGCCAAGATGGGTTGGGACAGGTCTTC.

The chain links TRBV10-3 to TRBJ2-5; a weak D match, TRBD1 (6 bases). V lost 10 bases to trimming and J lost 2 bases, with 17 bases between them. CDR1 ENHRY and CDR2 SYGVKD come from the germline V gene. There are 14 residues in the CDR3. The CDR3 DNA reads as TGTGCCACATTACAGGGAGAAAGTCAAGAGACCCAGTACTTC. Protein sequence: CATLQGESQETQYF.